What follows is one T cell receptor beta chain and its context. The participants were between roughly 18 and 89 years old and came from about two dozen US areas. Authors' processing steps: Amplification with reference gene primers provided the estimates of nucleated cell counts. Clones were read by immunoSEQ multiplex PCR, and TCRdb kept only the in-frame ones, dropping some. Clone size and V and J calls were adopted from that table, with D and trimming inferred from the DNA. Found here are fewer than 350,000 clones, approximately 90% of them singletons; the top ten hold approximately 2.4%. This record belongs to a study of blood T cell repertoires in COVID-19. The V and J ends lost 5 bases and 2 bases respectively, with 15 bases between them. This CDR3 region has 15 residues. Per germline, CDR1 KGHSH and CDR2 LQKENI.

The chain couples TRBV18 to TRBJ2-5; maybe TRBD1 (6 bases). Source material: PBMCs or T cells enriched from blood (not recorded which). The clonotype comes from a middle-aged woman with acute COVID-19. The CDR3 region has the DNA TGTGCCAGCTCATCCGGGACATACCAACAAGAGACCCAGTACTTC. Protein product: CASSSGTYQQETQYF. Combining the CDR3 with reference TRBV18 and TRBJ2-5 gives the whole variable domain NAGVMQNPRHLVRRRGQEARLRCSPMKGHSHVYWYRQLPEEGLKFMVYLQKENIIDESGMPKERFSAEFPKEGPSILRIQQVVRGDSAAYFCASSSGTYQQETQYFGPGTRLLVL.